This TCR beta chain came from a study of OX40 agonist ivuxolimab in advanced cancers. Study-wide context: In this cohort, patients received ivuxolimab, an agonistic anti-OX40 (CD134) antibody. From roughly 20 to 79 years was the age range, with a mean of about 56 years, and about 83% were male.

Peripheral blood came from all dose cohorts at three timepoints. On this clone itself: What it binds is unknown.

This CDR3 has 15 amino acids. V was pared by 8 bases and J by 6 bases, with 13 bases of the junction left unmatched. Germline values: CDR1 MNHEY, CDR2 SMNVEV (reference sequence). The assay was immunoSEQ multiplex PCR, and TCRdb's table has in-frame clones only and misses some. The sample carries approximately 80,000 clones, around 94% recorded once. Study-wide results and caveats: Relative to CD4+ cells, CD8+ T cells on average had more expanded clones.

V gene TRBV27 combines with J gene TRBJ1-5; TRBD1 aligns across 7 bases. The sequence was obtained from an adult with an advanced solid tumor such as melanoma, head and neck, liver or kidney cancer. The input for sequencing was CD4+ or CD8+ T cells sorted from blood, taken in a trial of the OX40 agonist ivuxolimab. CDR3 in DNA: TGTGCCAGCGCACCTCTCGAAGGGACAGCTCAGCCCCAGCATTTT. Protein product: CASAPLEGTAQPQHF.